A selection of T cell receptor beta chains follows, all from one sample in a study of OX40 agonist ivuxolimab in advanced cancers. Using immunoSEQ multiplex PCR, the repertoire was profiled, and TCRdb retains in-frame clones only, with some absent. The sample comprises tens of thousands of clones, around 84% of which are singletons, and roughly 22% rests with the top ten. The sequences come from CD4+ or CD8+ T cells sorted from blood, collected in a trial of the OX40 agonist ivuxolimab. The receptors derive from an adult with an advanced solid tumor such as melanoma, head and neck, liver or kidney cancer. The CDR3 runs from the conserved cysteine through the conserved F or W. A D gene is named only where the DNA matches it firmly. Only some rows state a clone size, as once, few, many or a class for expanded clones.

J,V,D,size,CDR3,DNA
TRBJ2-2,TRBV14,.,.,CASSPAVVRANTGELFF,TGTGCCAGCAGCCCTGCTGTGGTTCGGGCGAACACCGGGGAGCTGTTTTTT
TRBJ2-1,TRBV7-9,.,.,CASIRGGVEQFF,TGTGCCAGCATCAGAGGGGGTGTTGAGCAGTTCTTC
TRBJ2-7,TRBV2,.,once,CASRAGEYEQYF,TGTGCCAGCAGGGCCGGAGAGTACGAGCAGTACTTC
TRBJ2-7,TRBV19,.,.,CASSVVSLAYEQYF,TGTGCCAGTAGTGTTGTCAGCTTAGCCTACGAGCAGTACTTC
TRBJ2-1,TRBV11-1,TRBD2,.,CASSSLAAWGNEQFF,TGTGCCAGCAGCTCCCTAGCGGCCTGGGGCAATGAGCAGTTCTTC
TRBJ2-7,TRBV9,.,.,CASNPGQTSYEQYF,TGTGCCAGCAACCCGGGGCAGACCTCCTACGAGCAGTACTTC
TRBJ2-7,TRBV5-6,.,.,CASSISVGEQYF,TGTGCCAGCAGCATCTCAGTGGGAGAGCAGTACTTC
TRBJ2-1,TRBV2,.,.,CASSWGGYAEQFF,TGTGCCAGCAGTTGGGGCGGTTATGCTGAGCAGTTCTTC
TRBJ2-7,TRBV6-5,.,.,CASRLSQGLPYEQYF,TGTGCCAGCAGACTGTCCCAGGGGCTTCCCTACGAGCAGTACTTC
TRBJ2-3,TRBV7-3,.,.,CASSLIGSSTDTQYF,TGTGCCAGCAGCTTAATCGGGTCTAGCACAGATACGCAGTATTTT
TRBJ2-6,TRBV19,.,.,CASSIPRAGANVLTF,TGTGCCAGTAGTATTCCTAGAGCTGGGGCCAACGTCCTGACTTTC
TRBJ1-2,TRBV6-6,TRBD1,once,CASSPFKDRGRYGYTF,TGTGCCAGCAGCCCTTTCAAGGACAGGGGACGGTATGGCTACACCTTC
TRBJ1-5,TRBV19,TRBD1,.,CASSILQGSQHF,TGTGCCAGTAGTATTTTACAGGGGTCGCAGCATTTT
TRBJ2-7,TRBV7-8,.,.,CASSSNGGLFEQYF,TGTGCCAGCAGTTCAAATGGTGGTTTGTTTGAGCAGTACTTC
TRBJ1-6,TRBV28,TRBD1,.,CASRRAQGSSYNSPLHF,TGTGCCAGCAGACGAGCACAGGGGAGCTCCTATAATTCACCCCTCCACTTT
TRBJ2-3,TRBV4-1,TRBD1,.,CASSTPRTGSPDTQYF,TGCGCCAGCAGCACTCCTAGGACAGGGAGCCCAGATACGCAGTATTTT
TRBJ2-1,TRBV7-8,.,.,CASSLGPLVNEQFF,TGTGCCAGCAGCTTAGGGCCCCTCGTCAATGAGCAGTTCTTC
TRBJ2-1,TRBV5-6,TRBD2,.,CASSFVKREINEQFF,TGTGCCAGCAGCTTTGTAAAGCGGGAGATCAATGAGCAGTTCTTC
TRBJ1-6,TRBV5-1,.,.,CASTRDLGHSPLHF,TGCGCCAGCACTAGGGACCTGGGGCATTCACCCCTCCACTTT
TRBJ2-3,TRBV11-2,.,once,CASSLGDTQYF,TGTGCCAGCAGCTTGGGAGATACGCAGTATTTT
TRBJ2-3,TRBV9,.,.,CASSADSIHTQYF,TGTGCCAGCAGCGCGGACAGTATCCATACGCAGTATTTT
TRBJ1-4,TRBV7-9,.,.,CASSPRDFPGKLFF,TGTGCCAGCAGCCCCCGGGACTTTCCCGGGAAACTGTTTTTT
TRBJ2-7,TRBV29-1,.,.,CSVGNEYEQYF,TGCAGCGTTGGAAATGAATACGAGCAGTACTTC
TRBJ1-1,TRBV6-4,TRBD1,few,CASSEGTGTTEAFF,TGTGCCAGCAGTGAAGGGACAGGCACAACTGAAGCTTTCTTT
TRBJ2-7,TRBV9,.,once,CASSVEAGANYEQYF,TGTGCCAGCAGCGTAGAGGCAGGGGCTAACTACGAGCAGTACTTC
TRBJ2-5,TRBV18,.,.,CASSLPRQETQYF,TGTGCCAGCTCACTACCCCGCCAAGAGACCCAGTACTTC
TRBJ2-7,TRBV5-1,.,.,CASSSLAYSYEQYF,TGCGCCAGCAGCTCACTAGCTTACTCCTACGAGCAGTACTTC
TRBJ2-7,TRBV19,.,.,CASTPGGKSSYEQYF,TGTGCCAGTACCCCAGGGGGGAAGAGCTCCTACGAGCAGTACTTC
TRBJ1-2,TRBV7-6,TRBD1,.,CASSLAAGGVYDYGYTF,TGTGCCAGCAGCTTAGCGGCAGGGGGCGTATATGACTATGGCTACACCTTC
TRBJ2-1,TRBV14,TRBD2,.,CASSQVRYGRTSYNEQFF,TGTGCCAGCAGCCAAGTTAGGTACGGGAGGACATCCTACAATGAGCAGTTCTTC
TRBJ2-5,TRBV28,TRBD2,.,CASSPGTSGEWSQETQYF,TGTGCCAGCAGTCCCGGGACTAGCGGGGAATGGTCCCAAGAGACCCAGTACTTC
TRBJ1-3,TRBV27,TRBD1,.,CASSGGSSGNTIYF,TGTGCCAGCTCAGGGGGGAGCTCTGGAAACACCATATATTTT
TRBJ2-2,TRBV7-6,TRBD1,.,CASSLEPGQVTGELFF,TGTGCCAGCAGCTTAGAACCGGGACAGGTCACCGGGGAGCTGTTTTTT
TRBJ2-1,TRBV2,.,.,CARERSSYNEQFF,TGTGCCAGAGAAAGGAGTTCCTACAATGAGCAGTTCTTC
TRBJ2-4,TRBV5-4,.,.,CASSLPTEGESQYF,TGTGCCAGCAGCTTGCCCACGGAGGGCGAATCTCAGTACTTC
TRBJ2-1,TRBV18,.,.,CASSPSTVNSYNEQFF,TGTGCCAGCTCACCAAGCACAGTCAACTCCTACAATGAGCAGTTCTTC
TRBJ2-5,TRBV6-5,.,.,CASSRRETQYF,TGTGCCAGCAGTCGTCGTGAGACCCAGTACTTC
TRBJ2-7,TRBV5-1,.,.,CASSLTESYEQYF,TGCGCCAGCAGCTTGACAGAGTCCTACGAGCAGTACTTC
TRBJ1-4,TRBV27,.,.,CASSFDSRGPSNEKLFF,TGTGCCAGCAGTTTCGACAGCCGGGGACCTAGTAATGAAAAACTGTTTTTT
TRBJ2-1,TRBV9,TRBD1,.,CASSGGQGYNEQFF,TGTGCCAGCAGCGGGGGACAGGGGTACAATGAGCAGTTCTTC
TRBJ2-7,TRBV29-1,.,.,CSVELGHYEQYF,TGCAGCGTTGAACTGGGCCACTACGAGCAGTACTTC
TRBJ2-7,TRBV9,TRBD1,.,CASSVAGQGASYEQYF,TGTGCCAGCAGCGTAGCGGGGCAGGGGGCCTCCTACGAGCAGTACTTC
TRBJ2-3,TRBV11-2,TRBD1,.,CASSSPWGQTTDTQYF,TGTGCCAGCAGCTCCCCCTGGGGACAGACCACAGATACGCAGTATTTT
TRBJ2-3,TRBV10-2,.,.,CASRDLRDWGTDTQYF,TGCGCCAGCCGGGACCTCCGGGACTGGGGCACAGATACGCAGTATTTT